Described below is a single T cell receptor beta chain sequence and its context. The antigen remains unidentified. The same CDR3 arises from other DNA sequences in this sample as well. The V gene's germline CDR1 is MNHEY and CDR2 SMNVEV (reference sequence). The CDR3 is 14 amino acids. Trimming stripped 3 bases from V and 3 bases from J, with 9 bases between. This sample stems from a study of cytomegalovirus exposure and HLA in healthy donors. Study-level background: The 120 validation repertoires were produced on the same platform as the approximately 620 repertoires of the first cohort. This was reported in a later analysis. Notes on the study in general: Reports described diagnosis of cytomegalovirus status by the classifier as highly specific and sensitive. Cytomegalovirus association was listed for 150 or so TCR beta chains. The tendency of first-cohort TCR clusters to co-occur in the 120 or so validation repertoires was identified by a subsequent analysis.

Data came from immunoSEQ multiplex PCR; TCRdb stores just in-frame clones and leaves some out. The data hold about 400,000 clones, with just over 85% observed a single time. The TCR originated in a woman under 30 in good health and CMV-seronegative. The material sequenced was PBMCs. The genes are TRBV27 and TRBJ1-5; D is undetermined. CDR3 residues: CASSFRGYNQPQHF. The CDR3 region has the DNA TGTGCCAGCAGTTTCCGGGGTTACAATCAGCCCCAGCATTTT.